This T cell receptor beta chain appears in the sequencing data of a study of blood T cell repertoires in COVID-19. Per the authors' pipeline: The authors estimated nucleated cell counts from reference gene primer amplification. Repertoires were generated with immunoSEQ multiplex PCR, while TCRdb's copy carries only in-frame clones and drops some. That table supplies the V and J calls and clone size; D and trimming were determined from the DNA. The data contain 210,000 or so clones, roughly 90% of them singletons. There are 13 residues in the CDR3. The ends lost 5 bases at V and 6 bases at J; junction bases unmatched: 4. Germline CDR1 reads SQVTM; CDR2 reads ANQGSEA.

This chain uses TRBV29-1 with TRBJ1-3; TRBD1 aligns across 10 bases. Source material: peripheral blood. This clonotype originated in a woman aged 40 to 55 with acute or convalescent COVID-19. The CDR3 loop is CSVPGQGKNTIYF. The CDR3 DNA reads TGCAGCGTTCCGGGACAGGGGAAAAACACCATATATTTT.